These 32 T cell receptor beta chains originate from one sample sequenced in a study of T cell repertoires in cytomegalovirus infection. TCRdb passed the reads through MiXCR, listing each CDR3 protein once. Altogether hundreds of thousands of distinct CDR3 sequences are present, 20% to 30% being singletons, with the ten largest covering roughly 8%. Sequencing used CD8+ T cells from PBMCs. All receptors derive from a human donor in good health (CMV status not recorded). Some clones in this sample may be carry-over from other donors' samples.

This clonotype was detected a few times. This CDR3 is CASSSRTMGATAKNIQYF. CDR3 DNA sequence: TGTGCCAGCAGTTCCCGAACGATGGGGGCGACGGCGAAAAACATTCAGTACTTC. The V gene is TRBV12-3 or TRBV12-4, the J gene TRBJ2-4; weak D call: TRBD1 (6 bases). Trimming removed 4 bases at V and 4 bases at J, with 23 bases between. CDR3 length: 18 amino acids.

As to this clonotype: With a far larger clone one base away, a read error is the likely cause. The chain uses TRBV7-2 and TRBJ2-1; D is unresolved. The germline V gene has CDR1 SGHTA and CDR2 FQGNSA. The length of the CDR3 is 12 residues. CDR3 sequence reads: CAGSFSRNEQFF. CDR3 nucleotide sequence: TGTGCCGGCAGCTTCTCTAGGAATGAGCAGTTCTTC.

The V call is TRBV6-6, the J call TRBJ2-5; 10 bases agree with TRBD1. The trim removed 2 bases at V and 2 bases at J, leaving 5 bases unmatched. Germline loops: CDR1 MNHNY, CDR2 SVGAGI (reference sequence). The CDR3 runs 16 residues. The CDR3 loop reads CASSYPQDRGQETQYF. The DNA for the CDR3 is TGTGCCAGCAGTTACCCACAGGACAGGGGGCAAGAGACCCAGTACTTC.

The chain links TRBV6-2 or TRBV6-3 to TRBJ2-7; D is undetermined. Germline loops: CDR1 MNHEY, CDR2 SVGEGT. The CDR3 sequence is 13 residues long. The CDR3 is CASSHSWIYKQYV. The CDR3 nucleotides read TGTGCCAGCAGTCACTCATGGATCTACAAGCAGTACGTC.

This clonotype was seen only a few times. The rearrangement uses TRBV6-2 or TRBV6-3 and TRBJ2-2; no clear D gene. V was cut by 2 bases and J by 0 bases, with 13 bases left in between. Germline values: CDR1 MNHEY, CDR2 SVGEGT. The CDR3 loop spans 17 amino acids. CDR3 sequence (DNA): TGTGCCAGCAGTTACGTATCGGGCAGCCCGAACACCGGGGAGCTGTTTTTT. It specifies CASSYVSGSPNTGELFF.

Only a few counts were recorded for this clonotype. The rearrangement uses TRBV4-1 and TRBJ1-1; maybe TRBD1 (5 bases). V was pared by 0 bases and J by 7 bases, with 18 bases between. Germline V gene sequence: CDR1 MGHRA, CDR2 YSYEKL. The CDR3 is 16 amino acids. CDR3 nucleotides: TGCGCCAGCAGCCAAGACCCGAGGGCAGGGTCGGATGAAGCTTTCTTT. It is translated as CASSQDPRAGSDEAFF.

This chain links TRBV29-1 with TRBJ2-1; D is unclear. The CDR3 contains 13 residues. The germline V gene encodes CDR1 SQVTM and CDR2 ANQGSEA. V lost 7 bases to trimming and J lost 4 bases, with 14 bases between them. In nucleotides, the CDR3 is TGCAGCGCCGAAGGCTATTCATACAATGAGCAGTTCTTC. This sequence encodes CSAEGYSYNEQFF.

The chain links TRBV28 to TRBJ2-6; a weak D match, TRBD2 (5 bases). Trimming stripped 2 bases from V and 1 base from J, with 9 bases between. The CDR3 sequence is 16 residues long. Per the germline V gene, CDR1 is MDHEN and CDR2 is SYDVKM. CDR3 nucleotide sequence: TGTGCCAGCAGTTTACCCCGGGGTTCTGGGGCCAACGTCCTGACTTTC. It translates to CASSLPRGSGANVLTF.

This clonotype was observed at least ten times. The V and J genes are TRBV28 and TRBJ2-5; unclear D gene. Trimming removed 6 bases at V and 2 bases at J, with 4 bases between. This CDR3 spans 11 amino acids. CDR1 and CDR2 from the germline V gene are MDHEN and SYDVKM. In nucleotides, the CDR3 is TGTGCCAGCAGACAACAAGAGACCCAGTACTTC. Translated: CASRQQETQYF.

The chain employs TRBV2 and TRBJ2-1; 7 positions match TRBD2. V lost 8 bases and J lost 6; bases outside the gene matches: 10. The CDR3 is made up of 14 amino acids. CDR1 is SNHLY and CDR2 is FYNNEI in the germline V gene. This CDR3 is CASPSGGIGNEQFF. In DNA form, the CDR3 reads TGTGCCAGCCCGTCCGGGGGGATCGGCAATGAGCAGTTCTTC.

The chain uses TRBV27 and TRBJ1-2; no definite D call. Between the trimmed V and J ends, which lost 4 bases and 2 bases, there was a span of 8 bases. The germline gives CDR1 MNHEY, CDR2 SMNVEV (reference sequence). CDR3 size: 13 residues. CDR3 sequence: CASSYGPNYGYTF. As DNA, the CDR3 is TGTGCCAGCAGTTACGGACCGAACTATGGCTACACCTTC.

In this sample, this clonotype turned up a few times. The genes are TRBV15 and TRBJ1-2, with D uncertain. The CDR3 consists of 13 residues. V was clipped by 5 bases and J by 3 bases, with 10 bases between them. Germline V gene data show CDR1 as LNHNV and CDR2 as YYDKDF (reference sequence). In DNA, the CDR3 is TGTGCCACCAGCCTAGAAAGGTACTATGGCTACACCTTC. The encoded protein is CATSLERYYGYTF.

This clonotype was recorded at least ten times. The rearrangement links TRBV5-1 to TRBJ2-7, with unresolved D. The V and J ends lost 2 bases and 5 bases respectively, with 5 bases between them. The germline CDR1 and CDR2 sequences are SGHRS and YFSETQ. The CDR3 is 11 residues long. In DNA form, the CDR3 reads TGCGCCAGCAGCTTAGGGAACGAGCAGTACTTC. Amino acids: CASSLGNEQYF.

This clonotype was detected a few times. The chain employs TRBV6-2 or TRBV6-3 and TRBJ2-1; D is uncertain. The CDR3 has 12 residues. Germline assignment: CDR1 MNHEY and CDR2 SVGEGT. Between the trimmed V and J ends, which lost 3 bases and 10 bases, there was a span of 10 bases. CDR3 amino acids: CASSYWPREQFF. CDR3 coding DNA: TGTGCCAGCAGTTATTGGCCTAGGGAGCAGTTCTTC.

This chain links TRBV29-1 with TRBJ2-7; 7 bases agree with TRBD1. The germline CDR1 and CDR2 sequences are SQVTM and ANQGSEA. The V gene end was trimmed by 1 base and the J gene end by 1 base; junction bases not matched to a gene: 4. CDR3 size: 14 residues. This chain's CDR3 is CSVEVGTASYEQYF. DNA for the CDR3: TGCAGCGTTGAAGTTGGGACAGCGTCCTACGAGCAGTACTTC.

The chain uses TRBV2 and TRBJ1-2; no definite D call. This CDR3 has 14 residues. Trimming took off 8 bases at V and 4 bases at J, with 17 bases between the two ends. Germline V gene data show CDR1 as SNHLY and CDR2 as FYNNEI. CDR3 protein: CASRKREARYGYTF. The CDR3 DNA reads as TGTGCCAGCCGCAAGAGGGAGGCTCGCTATGGCTACACCTTC.

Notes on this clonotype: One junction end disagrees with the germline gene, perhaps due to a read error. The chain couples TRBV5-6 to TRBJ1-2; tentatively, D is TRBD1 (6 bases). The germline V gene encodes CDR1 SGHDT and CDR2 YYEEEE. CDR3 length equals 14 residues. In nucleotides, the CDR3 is TGTGCCAGCAACTTGCCGGGGGCAGTGGAAGGCTACACCTTC. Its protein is CASNLPGAVEGYTF.

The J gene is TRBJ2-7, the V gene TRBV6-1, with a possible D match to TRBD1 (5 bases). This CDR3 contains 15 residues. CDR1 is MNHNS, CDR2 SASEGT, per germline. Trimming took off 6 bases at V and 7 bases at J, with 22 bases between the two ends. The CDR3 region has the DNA TGTGCCAGCAGCAGCGAGGTAGGGGCCGCAGGAGAGCAGTACTTC. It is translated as CASSSEVGAAGEQYF.

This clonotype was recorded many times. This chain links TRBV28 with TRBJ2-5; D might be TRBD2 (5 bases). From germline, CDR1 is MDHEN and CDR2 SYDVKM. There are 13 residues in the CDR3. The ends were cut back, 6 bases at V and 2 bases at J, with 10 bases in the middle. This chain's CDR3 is CASSFGLQETQYF. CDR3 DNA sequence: TGTGCCAGCAGCTTTGGACTTCAAGAGACCCAGTACTTC.

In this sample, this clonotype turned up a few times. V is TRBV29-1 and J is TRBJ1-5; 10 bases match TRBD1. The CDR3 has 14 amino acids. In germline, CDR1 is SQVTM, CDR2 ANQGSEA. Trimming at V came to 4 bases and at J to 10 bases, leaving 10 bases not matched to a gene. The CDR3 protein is CSVVTGGAGNPQHF. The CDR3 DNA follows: TGCAGCGTTGTGACAGGGGGCGCCGGAAATCCCCAGCATTTT.

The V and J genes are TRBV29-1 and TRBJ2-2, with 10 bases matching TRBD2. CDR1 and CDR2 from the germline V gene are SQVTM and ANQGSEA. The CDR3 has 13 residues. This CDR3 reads CRGLAGETGELFF. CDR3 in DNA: TGCAGGGGGCTAGCGGGGGAAACCGGGGAGCTGTTTTTT.

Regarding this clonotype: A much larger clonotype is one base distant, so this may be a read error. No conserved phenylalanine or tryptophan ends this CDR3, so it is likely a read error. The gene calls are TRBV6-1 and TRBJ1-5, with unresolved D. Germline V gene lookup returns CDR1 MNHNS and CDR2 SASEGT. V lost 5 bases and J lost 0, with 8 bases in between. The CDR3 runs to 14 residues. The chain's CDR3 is CASSPPDSNQPQHS. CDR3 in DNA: TGTGCCAGCAGTCCCCCAGATAGCAATCAGCCCCAGCATTCT.

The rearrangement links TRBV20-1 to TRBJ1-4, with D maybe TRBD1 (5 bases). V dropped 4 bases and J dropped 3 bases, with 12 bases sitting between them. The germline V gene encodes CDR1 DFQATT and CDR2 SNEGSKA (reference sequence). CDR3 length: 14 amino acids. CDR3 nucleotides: TGCAGTGCTATCGGGACGGAGCCTAATGAAAAACTGTTTTTT. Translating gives CSAIGTEPNEKLFF.

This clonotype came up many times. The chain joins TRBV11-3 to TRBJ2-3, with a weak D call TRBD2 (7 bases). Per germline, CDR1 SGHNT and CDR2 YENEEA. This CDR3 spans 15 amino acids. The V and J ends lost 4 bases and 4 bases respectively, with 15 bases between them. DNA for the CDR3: TGTGCCAGCAGCTCGGGGGGCCATCCCCCAGATACGCAGTATTTT. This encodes CASSSGGHPPDTQYF.

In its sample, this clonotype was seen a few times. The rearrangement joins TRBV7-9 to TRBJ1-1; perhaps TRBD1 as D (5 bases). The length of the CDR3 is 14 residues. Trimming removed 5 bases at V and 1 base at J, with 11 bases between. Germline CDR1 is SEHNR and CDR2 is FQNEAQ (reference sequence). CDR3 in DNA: TGTGCCAGCAGCGACACCGGGGCGAACACTGAAGCTTTCTTT. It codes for CASSDTGANTEAFF.

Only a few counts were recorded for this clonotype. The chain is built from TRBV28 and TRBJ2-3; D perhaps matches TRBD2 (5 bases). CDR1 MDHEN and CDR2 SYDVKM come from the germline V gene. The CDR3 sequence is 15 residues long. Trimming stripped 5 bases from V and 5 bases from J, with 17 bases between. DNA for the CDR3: TGTGCCAGCAGTATTCTCCCCGGGATTGGAGATACGCAGTATTTT. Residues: CASSILPGIGDTQYF.

DNA for the CDR3: TGTGCCAGCAGCTTGTGGGGGACAGGGGGGAACACTGAAGCTTTCTTT. Translating gives CASSLWGTGGNTEAFF. The rearrangement links TRBV5-8 to TRBJ1-1; 11 nucleotides align to TRBD1. The CDR3 spans 16 residues. The V and J ends lost 1 base and 1 base, in that order; junction bases with no gene match: 3. Germline V gene data show CDR1 as SGHTS and CDR2 as YDEGEE.

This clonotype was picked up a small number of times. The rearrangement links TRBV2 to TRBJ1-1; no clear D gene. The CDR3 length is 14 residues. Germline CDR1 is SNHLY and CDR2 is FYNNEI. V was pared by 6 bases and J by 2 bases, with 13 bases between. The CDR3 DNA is TGTGCCAGCAGGCCCGCGAGTACTAACACTGAAGCTTTCTTT. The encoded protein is CASRPASTNTEAFF.

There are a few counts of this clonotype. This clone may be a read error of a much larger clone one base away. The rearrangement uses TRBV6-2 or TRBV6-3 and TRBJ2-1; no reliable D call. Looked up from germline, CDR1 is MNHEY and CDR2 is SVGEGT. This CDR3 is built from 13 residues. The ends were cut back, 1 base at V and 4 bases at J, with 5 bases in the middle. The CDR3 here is CASSYFRYNEQFF. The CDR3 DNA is TGTGCCAGCAGTTACTTCAGATACAATGAGCAGTTCTTC.

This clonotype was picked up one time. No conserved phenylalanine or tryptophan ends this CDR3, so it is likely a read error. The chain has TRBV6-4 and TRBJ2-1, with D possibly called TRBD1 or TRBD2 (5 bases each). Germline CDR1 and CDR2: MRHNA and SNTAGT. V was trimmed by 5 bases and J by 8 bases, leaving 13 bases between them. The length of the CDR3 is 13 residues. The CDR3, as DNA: TGTGCCAGCAGTTTGTCCAGGGAGTATGAGCAGTTCTTA. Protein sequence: CASSLSREYEQFL.

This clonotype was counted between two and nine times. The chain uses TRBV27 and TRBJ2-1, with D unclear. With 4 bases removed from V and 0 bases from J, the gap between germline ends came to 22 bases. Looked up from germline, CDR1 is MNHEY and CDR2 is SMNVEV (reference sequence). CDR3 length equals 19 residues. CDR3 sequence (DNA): TGTGCCAGCAGTTCGGGCCGGAGTAGCACTCCAAGCTCCTACAATGAGCAGTTCTTC. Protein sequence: CASSSGRSSTPSSYNEQFF.

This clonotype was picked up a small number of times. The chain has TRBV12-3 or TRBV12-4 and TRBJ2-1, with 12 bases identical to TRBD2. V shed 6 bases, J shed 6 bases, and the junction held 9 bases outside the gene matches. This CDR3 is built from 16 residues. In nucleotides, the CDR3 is TGTGCCAGCAGCTACCGAGGACTAGCGGGGTTCAATGAGCAGTTCTTC. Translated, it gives CASSYRGLAGFNEQFF.